This is a list of T cell receptor beta chains from one sample in a study of OX40 agonist ivuxolimab in advanced cancers. Some clones are missing from TCRdb's copy, which holds only in-frame ones; the method was immunoSEQ multiplex PCR. The sample has tens of thousands of clones, more than 80% seen once. This specimen was CD4+ or CD8+ T cells sorted from blood, taken in a trial of the OX40 agonist ivuxolimab. The receptors come from an adult with an advanced solid tumor such as melanoma, head and neck, liver or kidney cancer. Each CDR3 is given with its conserved first and last residue. The D gene is left open where the match is weak. Rows may omit the clone size; those that give it use once, few, many or a size class.

cdr3_length d_call j_call v_call clone_size cdr3_aa cdr3_nt
14 . TRBJ2-7 TRBV27 . CASSLAGIGYEQYF TGTGCCAGCAGTTTAGCCGGGATTGGGTACGAGCAGTACTTC
14 . TRBJ2-3 TRBV6-5 . CASSLLAGTDTQYF TGTGCCAGCAGTCTACTGGCAGGCACAGATACGCAGTATTTT
12 . TRBJ1-1 TRBV28 . CAVDSANTEAFF TGTGCCGTAGACAGTGCGAACACTGAAGCTTTCTTT
16 . TRBJ1-4 TRBV5-1 . CASSLLSPTANEKLFF TGCGCCAGCAGCTTGCTGTCCCCCACAGCTAATGAAAAACTGTTTTTT
14 TRBD1 TRBJ1-5 TRBV2 . CASTSTGGGQPQHF TGTGCCAGCACTTCGACAGGGGGCGGTCAGCCCCAGCATTTT
15 TRBD1 TRBJ2-5 TRBV5-4 . CASSFKTGGEETQYF TGTGCCAGCAGCTTCAAGACAGGGGGCGAGGAGACCCAGTACTTC
16 TRBD1 TRBJ1-4 TRBV5-1 . CASSLQGVLTNEKLFF TGCGCCAGCAGCTTACAGGGGGTGTTGACTAATGAAAAACTGTTTTTT
13 . TRBJ2-3 TRBV6-6 . CASSSSNTDTQYF TGTGCCAGCAGTTCGTCTAACACAGATACGCAGTATTTT
14 . TRBJ1-4 TRBV4-2 . CASSQGGDNEKLFF TGTGCCAGCAGCCAAGGGGGAGATAATGAAAAACTGTTTTTT
15 TRBD1 TRBJ1-1 TRBV28 . CATCPSGGRVTEAFF TGTGCCACTTGTCCCTCAGGGGGCCGGGTCACTGAAGCTTTCTTT
15 . TRBJ2-1 TRBV2 once CASTQGTPYPNEQFF TGTGCCAGCACCCAGGGAACTCCTTACCCGAATGAGCAGTTCTTC
15 TRBD1 TRBJ1-4 TRBV18 . CASSPPGQNNEKLFF TGTGCCAGCTCACCACCGGGACAGAATAATGAAAAACTGTTTTTT
16 . TRBJ2-5 TRBV28 . CASSFGGNYERETQYF TGTGCCAGCAGTTTTGGGGGGAACTACGAGAGGGAGACCCAGTACTTC
15 . TRBJ2-7 TRBV7-6 . CASSLVLGEPYEQYF TGTGCCAGCAGCTTAGTCCTTGGCGAGCCCTACGAGCAGTACTTC
13 . TRBJ2-2 TRBV7-8 . CASSSRLRGELFF TGTGCCAGCAGCTCCCGTTTGAGAGGGGAGCTGTTTTTT
11 . TRBJ2-1 TRBV20-1 . CSATRTNEQFF TGCAGTGCTACCCGGACCAATGAGCAGTTCTTC
16 TRBD1 TRBJ2-7 TRBV28 . CASSLRFRQGVGEQYF TGTGCCAGCAGTTTACGGTTCCGGCAGGGGGTTGGCGAGCAGTACTTC
14 TRBD1 TRBJ1-5 TRBV27 . CARPGDRGEQPQHF TGTGCCAGGCCAGGTGACAGGGGAGAACAGCCCCAGCATTTT
13 . TRBJ1-1 TRBV27 few CASNLDRNTEAFF TGTGCCAGCAACCTTGACAGGAACACTGAAGCTTTCTTT
13 . TRBJ2-7 TRBV7-9 . CASSLAHTYEQYF TGTGCCAGCAGCTTAGCACATACCTACGAGCAGTACTTC
14 . TRBJ2-3 TRBV7-3 . CASSIAPATDTQYF TGTGCCAGCAGTATAGCCCCGGCGACAGATACGCAGTATTTT
14 TRBD1 TRBJ1-2 TRBV28 . CASSQMTGDYGYTF TGTGCCAGCAGTCAGATGACAGGGGACTATGGCTACACCTTC
15 . TRBJ2-2 TRBV7-2 . CASSLRNLGTGELFF TGTGCCAGCAGCTTAAGGAATCTCGGGACCGGGGAGCTGTTTTTT
14 TRBD1 TRBJ2-4 TRBV6-6 . CASSYGTGRNIQYF TGTGCCAGCAGCTACGGGACAGGGAGAAACATTCAGTACTTC
12 . TRBJ1-2 TRBV28 . CASSLVRYGYTF TGTGCCAGCAGTTTAGTACGATATGGCTACACCTTC
15 . TRBJ2-1 TRBV21-1 once CASSPHFPGPDEQFF TGTGCCAGCAGCCCTCATTTCCCGGGGCCCGATGAGCAGTTCTTC
14 . TRBJ1-1 TRBV11-3 . CASSLTGSNTEAFF TGTGCCAGCAGCTTAACAGGGTCGAACACTGAAGCTTTCTTT
15 . TRBJ1-2 TRBV15 . CATSRDRQGGYGYTF TGTGCCACCAGCAGAGATCGGCAGGGCGGGTATGGCTACACCTTC
15 TRBD2 TRBJ2-5 TRBV28 . CASSLGLAGVETQYF TGTGCCAGCAGTCTGGGACTAGCGGGGGTTGAGACCCAGTACTTC
16 . TRBJ2-3 TRBV18 once CASSPRGDFTTDTQYF TGTGCCAGCTCACCACGAGGGGACTTCACCACAGATACGCAGTATTTT
15 TRBD1 TRBJ2-1 TRBV7-2 . CASSSQAGTGHEQFF TGTGCCAGCAGCTCCCAAGCCGGGACAGGGCATGAGCAGTTCTTC
16 TRBD1 TRBJ2-7 TRBV7-2 . CASSTQTGTGVYEQYF TGTGCCAGCAGCACTCAGACCGGGACAGGGGTCTACGAGCAGTACTTC
13 . TRBJ1-2 TRBV29-1 . CSVGAGGGYGYTF TGCAGCGTGGGGGCGGGTGGCGGGTATGGCTACACCTTC
14 TRBD1 TRBJ2-7 TRBV5-1 . CASSKRQGGYEQYF TGCGCCAGCAGCAAGAGACAGGGGGGCTACGAGCAGTACTTC
14 . TRBJ2-5 TRBV6-1 . CASSELGGLETQYF TGTGCCAGCAGTGAACTTGGGGGGCTGGAGACCCAGTACTTC
14 TRBD1 TRBJ2-3 TRBV2 once CASRRDRGLDTQYF TGTGCCAGCAGGAGGGACAGGGGGCTCGATACGCAGTATTTT
16 TRBD2 TRBJ2-5 TRBV7-2 . CASSFLGLARQETQYF TGTGCCAGCAGCTTCCTGGGACTAGCTCGACAAGAGACCCAGTACTTC
13 . TRBJ2-1 TRBV18 . CASSLGNYNEQFF TGTGCCAGCTCACTTGGGAACTACAATGAGCAGTTCTTC
14 . TRBJ2-3 TRBV9 . CASRPGTNTDTQYF TGTGCCAGCAGACCCGGGACAAACACAGATACGCAGTATTTT
13 . TRBJ1-5 TRBV5-8 . CASSLDPDQPQHF TGTGCCAGCAGCTTGGACCCTGATCAGCCCCAGCATTTT
15 . TRBJ1-1 TRBV7-2 . CASSLALGRNTEAFF TGTGCCAGCAGCTTAGCTTTAGGACGAAACACTGAAGCTTTCTTT
16 TRBD2 TRBJ2-3 TRBV11-2 . CASSLRSGDDTDTQYF TGTGCCAGCAGCTTAAGAAGCGGGGACGACACAGATACGCAGTATTTT
15 TRBD1 TRBJ1-2 TRBV27 . CASSPGQGGVYGYTF TGTGCCAGCAGCCCTGGACAGGGGGGGGTCTATGGCTACACCTTC
15 TRBD1 TRBJ1-5 TRBV19 . CASSIVQGAGQPQHF TGTGCCAGTAGTATAGTCCAGGGGGCGGGTCAGCCCCAGCATTTT
16 . TRBJ2-7 TRBV7-6 . CASSPSLRADPYGQYF TGTGCCAGCAGCCCAAGCCTCCGGGCGGATCCCTACGGGCAGTACTTC
16 TRBD1 TRBJ1-1 TRBV5-6 . CASSSTPTGMNTEAFF TGTGCCAGCAGCTCTACTCCGACAGGGATGAACACTGAAGCTTTCTTT
17 . TRBJ2-7 TRBV28 . CASSLWPGGGGSYEQYF TGTGCCAGCAGTTTATGGCCCGGGGGCGGGGGCTCCTACGAGCAGTACTTC
15 . TRBJ2-7 TRBV5-1 . CASSPTPKKAHEQYF TGCGCCAGCAGCCCTACACCTAAGAAGGCTCACGAGCAGTACTTC
17 . TRBJ1-3 TRBV4-1 . CASSHLSPLVSGNTIYF TGCGCCAGCAGCCACCTTTCCCCATTGGTCTCTGGAAACACCATATATTTT
16 TRBD1 TRBJ1-2 TRBV7-9 . CASSFVGGRGDYGYTF TGTGCCAGCAGCTTTGTAGGGGGCCGGGGGGACTATGGCTACACCTTC
16 TRBD2 TRBJ2-1 TRBV5-6 . CASSLGPSGSYNEQFF TGTGCCAGCAGCTTGGGGCCTAGCGGTTCTTACAATGAGCAGTTCTTC
15 TRBD2 TRBJ2-5 TRBV6-1 . CASGLAGWREETQYF TGTGCCAGCGGACTAGCGGGGTGGAGAGAGGAGACCCAGTACTTC
15 . TRBJ2-2 TRBV10-3 . CAISESGRNTGELFF TGTGCCATCAGTGAGTCAGGCAGGAACACCGGGGAGCTGTTTTTT
13 . TRBJ2-3 TRBV2 . CASDRTSTDTQYF TGTGCCAGCGACCGGACTAGCACAGATACGCAGTATTTT